Listed below are T cell receptor beta chains from one sample, sequenced in a study of radiation and T cells in renal cell carcinoma. Assay: immunoSEQ multiplex PCR; the TCRdb copy retains only in-frame clones and omits some. The sample consists of 70,000 to 90,000 clones, 80% to 90% of them appearing once. The source was blood, collected from a patient whose treatment included radiotherapy and nephrectomy. The source is a woman in her fifties or sixties with renal cell carcinoma. Each CDR3 is given with its conserved first and last residue. The D gene is left open where the match is weak. The size entry is marked missing in some rows and otherwise reads once, few, many or a size class.

j_call	d_call	clone_size	v_call	cdr3_aa	cdr3_nt
TRBJ1-6	.	few	TRBV25-1	CASASGQFYSPLHF	TGTGCCAGCGCTTCTGGACAGTTCTATTCACCCCTCCACTTT
TRBJ1-2	.	.	TRBV10-3	CAISEDRNYGYTF	TGTGCCATCAGCGAAGACAGAAACTATGGCTACACCTTC
TRBJ2-2	.	.	TRBV21-1	CASSKVGGGQGTSTGELFF	TGTGCCAGCAGCAAAGTCGGAGGGGGACAGGGGACCTCCACCGGGGAGCTGTTTTTT
TRBJ2-7	.	.	TRBV5-1	CASSLVAGNSYEQYF	TGCGCCAGCAGCTTGGTTGCAGGGAACTCCTACGAGCAGTACTTC
TRBJ2-2	.	few	TRBV9	CASSPSANTGELFF	TGTGCCAGCAGCCCGTCCGCGAACACCGGGGAGCTGTTTTTT
TRBJ1-2	.	.	TRBV11-2	CASSTRKGGRANYGYTF	TGTGCCAGCAGCACCCGTAAGGGGGGCAGGGCTAACTATGGCTACACCTTC
TRBJ1-4	.	.	TRBV7-6	CASSLGNEKLFF	TGTGCCAGCAGCTTGGGTAATGAAAAACTGTTTTTT
TRBJ1-5	.	.	TRBV5-4	CASSVRDGNQPQHF	TGTGCCAGCAGCGTCAGGGATGGCAATCAGCCCCAGCATTTT
TRBJ1-1	TRBD1	.	TRBV6-1	CASSDEGTGEAFF	TGTGCCAGCAGTGATGAAGGGACAGGGGAAGCTTTCTTT
TRBJ2-1	.	.	TRBV15	CATSRVGRSSYNEQFF	TGTGCCACCAGCAGAGTTGGGCGGAGCTCCTACAATGAGCAGTTCTTC
TRBJ1-4	.	.	TRBV4-1	CASSQPGSATNEKLFF	TGCGCCAGCAGCCAACCCGGGTCTGCAACTAATGAAAAACTGTTTTTT
TRBJ2-7	TRBD1	.	TRBV5-1	CASSSTGGFYEQYF	TGCGCCAGCAGCTCGACAGGGGGATTCTACGAGCAGTACTTC
TRBJ1-2	TRBD1	.	TRBV6-6	CASSSSDRGNYGYTF	TGTGCCAGCAGTTCGTCAGACAGGGGTAACTATGGCTACACCTTC
TRBJ2-7	TRBD1	.	TRBV6-1	CASTPGQQYEQYF	TGTGCCAGCACCCCGGGACAGCAATACGAGCAGTACTTC
TRBJ1-2	.	.	TRBV19	CASSLVGTFYGYTF	TGTGCCAGTAGTTTGGTGGGCACTTTCTATGGCTACACCTTC
TRBJ1-5	.	.	TRBV7-2	CASSLVSMSNQPQHF	TGTGCCAGCAGCTTAGTGTCGATGAGCAATCAGCCCCAGCATTTT
TRBJ2-7	.	.	TRBV5-6	CASSRLSYEQYF	TGTGCCAGCAGCCGTCTCTCCTACGAGCAGTACTTC
TRBJ2-1	.	.	TRBV18	CASLAAVGGTEQFF	TGTGCCAGCTTGGCGGCGGTAGGTGGGACTGAGCAGTTCTTC
TRBJ1-1	TRBD1	.	TRBV4-1	CASSPDRVDTEAFF	TGCGCCAGCAGCCCTGACAGGGTTGACACTGAAGCTTTCTTT
TRBJ1-2	TRBD1	.	TRBV7-2	CASSLVQGAGYGYTF	TGTGCCAGCAGCTTAGTGCAGGGGGCAGGGTATGGCTACACCTTC
TRBJ1-5	TRBD1	.	TRBV6-4	CASSGTGGSNQPQHF	TGTGCCAGCAGCGGGACAGGGGGATCGAATCAGCCCCAGCATTTT
TRBJ2-3	TRBD1	once	TRBV25-1	CASSEKDARTGATYTQYF	TGTGCCAGCAGTGAAAAGGACGCTAGGACAGGGGCCACATATACGCAGTATTTT
TRBJ2-5	TRBD2	.	TRBV7-2	CASSPGGAPETQYF	TGTGCCAGCAGCCCCGGGGGGGCCCCCGAGACCCAGTACTTC
TRBJ2-1	.	.	TRBV5-1	CASSLERGAERWNEQFF	TGCGCCAGCAGCTTGGAACGGGGGGCCGAAAGGTGGAATGAGCAGTTCTTC
TRBJ2-1	.	once	TRBV6-5	CASSYSLGDKNEQFF	TGTGCCAGCAGTTACTCGTTGGGGGATAAGAATGAGCAGTTCTTC
TRBJ2-2	.	few	TRBV19	CASIYPNTGELFF	TGTGCCAGTATTTATCCGAACACCGGGGAGCTGTTTTTT
TRBJ1-1	TRBD1	few	TRBV18	CASSRNDRATEAFF	TGTGCCAGCTCAAGAAACGACAGGGCCACTGAAGCTTTCTTT
TRBJ2-3	.	.	TRBV7-6	CASSPLPGVTDTQYF	TGTGCCAGCAGCCCGCTCCCCGGGGTCACAGATACGCAGTATTTT
TRBJ1-3	.	.	TRBV7-2	CASSSPGFGNTIYF	TGTGCCAGCAGCTCTCCAGGGTTTGGAAACACCATATATTTT
TRBJ2-7	TRBD2	medium-sized	TRBV7-8	CASSSEGLGYEQYF	TGTGCCAGCAGCTCGGAGGGACTAGGATACGAGCAGTACTTC
TRBJ1-4	.	.	TRBV5-4	CASSLASGNEKLFF	TGTGCCAGCAGCTTAGCAAGTGGTAACGAAAAACTGTTTTTT
TRBJ2-7	.	.	TRBV2	CATSFAGSYEQYF	TGTGCCACCTCGTTCGCAGGGTCCTACGAGCAGTACTTC
TRBJ2-6	.	.	TRBV19	CASSIRVGDSGANVLTF	TGTGCCAGTAGTATTCGGGTCGGGGACTCTGGGGCCAACGTCCTGACTTTC
TRBJ1-5	TRBD1	once	TRBV19	CASSPSHRGSNQPQHF	TGTGCCAGTAGCCCCTCCCACAGGGGCAGCAATCAGCCCCAGCATTTT
TRBJ2-5	.	.	TRBV5-1	CASSGPREYQETQYF	TGCGCCAGCAGCGGCCCGAGGGAATACCAAGAGACCCAGTACTTC
TRBJ2-7	.	.	TRBV6-6	CASSLDGYYEQYF	TGTGCCAGCAGTCTGGACGGATACTACGAGCAGTACTTC
TRBJ2-4	.	.	TRBV27	CASSASRDPGGGLAKNIQYF	TGTGCCAGCAGTGCGAGCCGGGACCCAGGGGGGGGCCTAGCCAAAAACATTCAGTACTTC
TRBJ2-1	.	.	TRBV5-4	CASSTGAVLYNEQFF	TGTGCCAGCAGCACGGGTGCCGTTTTGTACAATGAGCAGTTCTTC
TRBJ1-3	.	.	TRBV7-2	CASSLGPNTIYF	TGTGCCAGCAGCTTAGGCCCAAACACCATATATTTT
TRBJ1-2	.	.	TRBV28	CASSLSPPGYGYTF	TGTGCCAGCAGTTTGAGCCCGCCGGGGTATGGCTACACCTTC
TRBJ2-1	.	.	TRBV28	CASSEGSYNEQFF	TGTGCCAGCAGTGAGGGGTCGTACAATGAGCAGTTCTTC
TRBJ1-5	.	.	TRBV27	CASSPTGMNSNQPQHF	TGTGCCAGCAGCCCTACAGGGATGAATAGCAATCAGCCCCAGCATTTT
TRBJ2-5	.	.	TRBV4-3	CASSQDLAQETQYF	TGCGCCAGCAGCCAAGACCTAGCCCAAGAGACCCAGTACTTC
TRBJ1-1	.	once	TRBV6-1	CASSETGRGTEAFF	TGTGCCAGCAGTGAAACGGGGAGAGGTACTGAAGCTTTCTTT
TRBJ2-7	.	.	TRBV25-1	CASSEYGGSGVYEQYF	TGTGCCAGCAGTGAATACGGGGGTAGTGGGGTCTACGAGCAGTACTTC
TRBJ1-1	.	.	TRBV12-5	CASGLTGTTEAFF	TGTGCTAGTGGTTTGACAGGGACCACTGAAGCTTTCTTT
TRBJ2-3	TRBD1	.	TRBV6-5	CASSYRQGGTDTQYF	TGTGCCAGCAGTTACCGGCAGGGGGGCACAGATACGCAGTATTTT
TRBJ1-2	.	.	TRBV28	CASSQRELGGYTF	TGTGCCAGCAGTCAAAGGGAGTTAGGTGGCTACACCTTC
TRBJ1-1	.	.	TRBV5-1	CASSLWQPKDTEAFF	TGCGCCAGCAGCTTGTGGCAACCTAAGGACACTGAAGCTTTCTTT
TRBJ2-7	.	few	TRBV5-1	CASSLDGTYSYEQYF	TGCGCCAGCAGCCTCGACGGGACATACTCCTACGAGCAGTACTTC
TRBJ2-1	.	.	TRBV5-4	CASSSSGGAGYNEQFF	TGTGCCAGCAGCTCCTCGGGTGGGGCGGGCTACAATGAGCAGTTCTTC
TRBJ2-7	.	.	TRBV10-3	CASDGYEQYF	TGTGCCAGCGACGGCTACGAGCAGTACTTC
TRBJ2-7	TRBD2	.	TRBV18	CASSPGLALEQYF	TGTGCCAGCTCACCGGGACTAGCTCTCGAGCAGTACTTC
TRBJ2-3	.	.	TRBV10-3	CAISEKATGDTQYF	TGTGCCATCAGTGAGAAAGCGACAGGAGATACGCAGTATTTT